Shown below are 19 T cell receptor beta chains from a single sample sequenced in a study of blood T cell repertoires in COVID-19 (TCRdb year 2020). The method behind the library was the immunoSEQ multiplex PCR assay. TCRdb provides this immuneACCESS table in a form limited to in-frame rearrangements. Some clones are lacking; in checked studies, under half of them reflect an unresolved V gene, and why the rest are absent is not known. For this sample there are about 380,000 clones; more than 75% appear just once. Together, the top ten hold about 1.2% of the sample. The sample comprised PBMCs or T cells enriched from blood (not recorded which). Every receptor here comes from a woman between 18 and 29 years old who had recovered from COVID-19.

The CDR3 nucleotides read TGCAGTGCCCCCTCCTCCTACGAGCAGTACTTC. Its protein is CSAPSSYEQYF. The chain combines TRBV20-1 with TRBJ2-7; D call uncertain. The length of the CDR3 is 11 residues. In germline, CDR1 is DFQATT, CDR2 SNEGSKA (reference sequence). The V end lost 6 bases, the J end lost 0 bases, and 6 bases lay between the germline ends.

This chain links TRBV4-1 with TRBJ2-3; TRBD2 agrees at 9 bases. Germline lookup yields CDR1 MGHRA and CDR2 YSYEKL. There are 16 residues in the CDR3. J lost 7 bases, V lost 5 bases, and 13 bases had no gene match. CDR3 sequence: CASSSQRGDTQNTQYF. The DNA of the CDR3 is TGCGCCAGCAGCTCTCAGCGGGGGGACACACAGAATACGCAGTATTTT.

Note on this clone: The junction shows a germline mismatch at one end, possibly a read error. The chain links TRBV24-1 to TRBJ1-2; D may be TRBD1 (5 bases). The CDR3 totals 13 residues. Germline V lookup: CDR1 KGHDR, CDR2 SFDVKD. The CDR3, as DNA: TGTGCCACCAGTGATATTGACAGCGGGGAACTCGCCTTC. It is translated as CATSDIDSGELAF.

CDR3 protein: CSVEYGTGGAETQYF. CDR3 DNA sequence: TGCAGCGTTGAATATGGGACAGGGGGCGCCGAGACCCAGTACTTC. The chain carries TRBV29-1 and TRBJ2-5; 12 bases fit TRBD1. V shed 2 bases, J shed 5 bases, and the junction held 6 bases outside the gene matches. Germline CDR1 is SQVTM and CDR2 is ANQGSEA. The CDR3 runs 15 residues.

This clone occurred a few times. The genes are TRBV28 and TRBJ1-2; possibly TRBD1 for D (5 bases). Germline V gene sequence: CDR1 MDHEN, CDR2 SYDVKM. CDR3 size: 15 residues. Trimming shortened V by 3 bases and J by 0 bases, and 11 bases separated the two germline ends. The DNA of the CDR3 is TGTGCCAGCAGTTTTAGGACACCGACTAACTATGGCTACACCTTC. Encoded protein: CASSFRTPTNYGYTF.

The chain couples TRBV15 to TRBJ2-3; TRBD1 is a possible D gene (6 bases). The CDR3 extends over 15 amino acids. Germline assignment: CDR1 LNHNV and CDR2 YYDKDF (reference sequence). The ends were cut back, 3 bases at V and 6 bases at J, with 16 bases in the middle. The CDR3 spells CATSRGHEKPDTQYF. The CDR3 bases are TGTGCCACCAGCAGGGGACACGAGAAGCCCGATACGCAGTATTTT.

CDR3 coding DNA: TGTGCCAGCAGCAACAAAGAGACCCAGTACTTC. Its translation is CASSNKETQYF. The rearrangement uses TRBV7-6 and TRBJ2-5, with D unclear. Germline loops: CDR1 SGHVS, CDR2 FNYEAQ. V was cut by 5 bases and J by 3 bases, with 4 bases left in between. This CDR3 contains 11 residues. The whole variable domain, filled in from reference TRBV7-6 and TRBJ2-5, reads GAGVSQSPRYKVTKRGQDVALRCDPISGHVSLYWYRQALGQGPEFLTYFNYEAQQDKSGLPNDRFSAERPEGSISTLTIQRTEQRDSAMYRCASSNKETQYFGPGTRLLVL.

The chain links TRBV6-6 to TRBJ1-5, with 10 bases aligning to TRBD1. V gave up 2 bases and J gave up 4 bases; unmatched junction bases: 5. The CDR3 totals 16 residues. Germline CDR1 is MNHNY and CDR2 is SVGAGI (reference sequence). CDR3 protein: CASSYPGTGENQPQHF. Written as DNA, the CDR3 is TGTGCCAGCAGTTACCCAGGGACAGGGGAAAATCAGCCCCAGCATTTT.

The rearrangement links TRBV6-4 to TRBJ1-6; 9 bases are shared with TRBD1. Germline CDR1 MRHNA, CDR2 SNTAGT. The CDR3 contains 15 residues. V shed 4 bases and J 3 bases; nucleotides not matched to a gene: 1. CDR3 coding DNA: TGTGCCAGCAGTGTGGGACAGGGCTATAATTCACCCCTCCACTTT. Translated: CASSVGQGYNSPLHF.

The rearrangement joins TRBV3-1 (or the pseudogene TRBV3-2) to TRBJ1-2; D perhaps matches TRBD1 (5 bases). The ends were cut back, 0 bases at V and 4 bases at J, with 15 bases in the middle. This CDR3 is built from 16 residues. Germline V lookup: CDR1 LGHDT, CDR2 YNNKEL (reference sequence). CDR3 protein: CASSQDSRVKAYGYTF. CDR3 sequence (DNA): TGTGCCAGCAGCCAAGATTCCAGGGTAAAGGCCTATGGCTACACCTTC.

This clone came up once. This chain uses TRBV3-1 (or the pseudogene TRBV3-2) with TRBJ1-2; no clear D gene. CDR1 is LGHDT, CDR2 YNNKEL, per germline (reference sequence). The germline V and J ends were trimmed by 0 bases and 8 bases, with 10 bases remaining between them. The CDR3 runs to 13 residues. CDR3 region: CASSQDHPVGYTF. The CDR3 coding sequence is TGTGCCAGCAGCCAAGATCATCCAGTCGGCTACACCTTC.

This chain connects TRBV9 to TRBJ2-2; TRBD2 aligns across 9 bases. CDR1 is SGDLS and CDR2 is YYNGEE in the germline V gene. After removal of 3 bases from V and 7 bases from J, the junction contained 13 bases not matched to a gene. The CDR3 is 17 amino acids. The CDR3 sequence is CASSAIAGALRGGELFF. For the CDR3, the DNA is TGTGCCAGCAGCGCAATAGCGGGGGCCCTCCGAGGCGGGGAGCTGTTTTTT.

The CDR3, as DNA: TGTGCCAGCAGGCGACAGGGAGCTTATGGCTACACCTTC. Translated, it gives CASRRQGAYGYTF. The J gene is TRBJ1-2, the V gene TRBV6-5, with 7 nucleotides matching TRBD1. V lost 6 bases to trimming and J lost 5 bases; unmatched junction nucleotides: 6. Germline CDR1 MNHEY, CDR2 SVGAGI. This CDR3 has 13 amino acids.

The V call is TRBV5-5, the J call TRBJ2-3; D is perhaps TRBD1 (6 bases). V was cut by 3 bases and J by 1 base, with 9 bases left in between. The V gene's germline CDR1 is SGHKS and CDR2 YYEKEE (reference sequence). The CDR3 is 14 residues long. CDR3 nucleotide sequence: TGTGCCAGCAGCTCCGCAGGGGGCACAGATACGCAGTATTTT. This gives the protein CASSSAGGTDTQYF.

The rearrangement uses TRBV7-8 and TRBJ1-2; no firm D call. CDR3 length: 15 residues. Germline CDR1 SGHVS, CDR2 FQNEAQ. The germline V and J ends were trimmed by 6 bases and 5 bases, with 19 bases remaining between them. The CDR3 nucleotides read TGTGCCAGCAGAGCAACCGGGGTTCGAAGATATGGCTACACCTTC. This translates into CASRATGVRRYGYTF.

The J gene is TRBJ2-7, the V gene TRBV11-2; 8 bases line up with TRBD1. From germline, CDR1 is SGHAT and CDR2 FQNNGV. The CDR3 consists of 14 residues. V gave up 5 bases and J gave up 1 base; unmatched junction bases: 4. The CDR3 nucleotides are TGTGCCAGCAGCAAAGGACAGGGTTCCTACGAGCAGTACTTC. Its translation is CASSKGQGSYEQYF.

The chain carries TRBV11-3 and TRBJ1-4; 12 bases match TRBD1. The germline CDR1 and CDR2 sequences are SGHNT and YENEEA. J lost 7 bases, V lost 4 bases, and 16 bases had no gene match. This CDR3 has 19 amino acids. The CDR3 DNA reads as TGTGCCAGCAGCTACCCACCACCGGGACAGGGGGCAGAGGGTGAAAAACTGTTTTTT. This gives the protein CASSYPPPGQGAEGEKLFF.

This clone appeared a single time. The chain combines TRBV5-4 with TRBJ2-3; 10 positions match TRBD1. CDR3 length: 16 amino acids. V lost 4 bases and J lost 2; bases outside the gene matches: 7. Germline values: CDR1 SGHNT, CDR2 YYREEE (reference sequence). In DNA, the CDR3 is TGTGCCAGCAGCCTAAGGACAGGGGGAAACACAGATACGCAGTATTTT. This codes for CASSLRTGGNTDTQYF.

The rearrangement uses TRBV2 and TRBJ2-1; TRBD2 matches at 9 bases. The trim removed 0 bases at V and 6 bases at J, leaving 6 bases unmatched. Germline CDR1 and CDR2: SNHLY and FYNNEI. The length of the CDR3 is 16 residues. This CDR3 is CASSEAKRGAFNEQFF. The CDR3 DNA follows: TGTGCCAGCAGTGAAGCGAAGCGGGGGGCCTTCAATGAGCAGTTCTTC.